The clone carrying this T cell receptor (beta chain) showed up many times. Its cognate antigen is unknown. This entry comes from a study of identical twins. The V segment lost 0 bases and the J segment 4 bases; nucleotides outside the gene matches: 8. Germline lookup yields CDR1 SGHAT and CDR2 FQNNGV. This CDR3 is 17 amino acids long. Through template switching, a universal primer site was introduced, and the cDNA contained unique molecular identifiers. TCRdb called the 5' RACE reads again in MiXCR, with one record for every CDR3 protein. The sample records approximately 230,000 distinct CDR3 sequences, 6.5% to 8% being singletons. The study, taken as a whole, reports: Insertion counts were lower in abundant cord blood beta clonotypes, a trend that memory repertoires did not show.

The same sample was also used in a study of T cells expressing NK-cell markers. That source reports: Sorted CD3+CD56-NKG2C+, CD3+CD56+NKG2C+ and CD3+CD56+NKG2C- T cells supplied the TCR beta repertoires. Dominant NKG2C+ clonotypes in roughly 6 donors made up roughly 1.0-7.0% of CD8+ T cells.

This TCR derives from a woman between 18 and 30 years old in good health. J is TRBJ2-5 and V is TRBV11-2; 10 positions agree with TRBD2. The specimen was CD8+ T cells sorted from blood. CDR3 region: CASSLDHRASGRETQYF. The CDR3 DNA reads TGTGCCAGCAGCTTAGACCACCGGGCTAGCGGGAGAGAGACCCAGTACTTC.